This TCR beta chain was sequenced for a study of shared clonotypes between healthy human individuals. Terminally differentiated effector memory CD45RA+ cells were excluded from the naive CD8 cells, which were CD45RO-negative and positively selected for CCR7. HIV-negative, healthy adults without recent acute infections or vaccinations were the donors. The CDR3 is made up of 16 amino acids. Between the trimmed V and J ends, which lost 4 bases and 0 bases, there was a span of 13 bases. From germline, CDR1 is SEHNR and CDR2 FQNEAQ (reference sequence). Measured with immunoSEQ multiplex PCR; TCRdb has only the in-frame clones, and not every one. Altogether about 2.1 million clones are present, about 93% being singletons, with the ten largest covering 1.5% to 2%.

This receptor was taken from a young man in good health. Some clones in this sample may be carry-over from other donors' samples. The chain combines TRBV7-9 with TRBJ1-5; D unresolved. The sequenced sample was naive CD8+ T cells from PBMCs. As DNA, the CDR3 is TGTGCCAGCAGCTCAGACCCCAGGAATAGCAATCAGCCCCAGCATTTT. Translation gives CASSSDPRNSNQPQHF.